This note documents a single TCR beta chain sequence. The entry originates in a study of cytomegalovirus exposure and HLA in healthy donors. The overall study: In an early release, HLA-typed donors contributed some 82 million unique TCR sequences.

The primer mix had 60 Vbeta and 13 Jbeta primers. Repertoires were generated with immunoSEQ multiplex PCR, while TCRdb's copy carries only in-frame clones and drops some. Of more than 200,000 clones in the sample, about 74% were seen once. The CDR3 runs to 18 residues. Germline V gene data show CDR1 as SGHVS and CDR2 as FNYEAQ. V was pared by 0 bases and J by 2 bases, with 4 bases of the junction left unmatched. This clonotype originated in a man aged 40-49 years in good health and CMV-seronegative. This chain uses TRBV7-6 with TRBJ2-2; 12 nucleotides match TRBD2. Sequencing used PBMCs. Here the CDR3 reads CASSLAPSGRVNTGELFF. DNA of the CDR3: TGTGCCAGCAGCTTAGCTCCTAGCGGGAGGGTAAACACCGGGGAGCTGTTTTTT.